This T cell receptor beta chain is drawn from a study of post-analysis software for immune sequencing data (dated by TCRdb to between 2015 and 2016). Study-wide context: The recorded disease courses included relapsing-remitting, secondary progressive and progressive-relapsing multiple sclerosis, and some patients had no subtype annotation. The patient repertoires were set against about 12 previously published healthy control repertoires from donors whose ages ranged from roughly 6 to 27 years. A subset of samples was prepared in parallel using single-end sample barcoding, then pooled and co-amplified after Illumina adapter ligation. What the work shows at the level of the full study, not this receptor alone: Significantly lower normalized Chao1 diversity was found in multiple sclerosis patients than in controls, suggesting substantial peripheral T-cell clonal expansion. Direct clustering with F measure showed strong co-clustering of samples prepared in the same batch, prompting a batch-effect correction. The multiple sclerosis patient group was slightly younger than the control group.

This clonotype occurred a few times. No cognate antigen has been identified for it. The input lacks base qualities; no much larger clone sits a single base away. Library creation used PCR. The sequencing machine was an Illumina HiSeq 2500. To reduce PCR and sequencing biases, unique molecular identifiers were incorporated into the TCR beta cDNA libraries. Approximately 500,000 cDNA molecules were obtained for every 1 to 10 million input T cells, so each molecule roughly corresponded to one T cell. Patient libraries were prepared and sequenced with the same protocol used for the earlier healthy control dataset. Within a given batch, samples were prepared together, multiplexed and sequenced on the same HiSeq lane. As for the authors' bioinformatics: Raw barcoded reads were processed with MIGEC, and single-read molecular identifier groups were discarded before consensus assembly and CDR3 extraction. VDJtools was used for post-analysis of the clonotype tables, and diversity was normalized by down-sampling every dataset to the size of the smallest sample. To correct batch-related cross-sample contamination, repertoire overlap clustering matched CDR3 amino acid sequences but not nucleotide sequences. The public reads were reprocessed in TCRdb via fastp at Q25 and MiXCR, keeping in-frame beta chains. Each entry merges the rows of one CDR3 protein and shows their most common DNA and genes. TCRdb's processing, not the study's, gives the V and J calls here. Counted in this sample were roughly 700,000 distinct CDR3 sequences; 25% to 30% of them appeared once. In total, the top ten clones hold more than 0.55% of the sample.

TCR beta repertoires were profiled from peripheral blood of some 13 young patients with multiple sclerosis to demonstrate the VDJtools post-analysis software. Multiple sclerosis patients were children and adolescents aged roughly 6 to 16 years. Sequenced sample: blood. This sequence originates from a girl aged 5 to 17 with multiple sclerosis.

The base sequence is TGTGCCAACCACCTGGACCGGCGAGATACGCAGTATTTT. Its translation reads: CANHLDRRDTQYF. The chain links TRBV6-1 with TRBJ2-3; confidence is insufficient to name the D gene. According to the germline V gene, CDR1 reads MNHNS and CDR2 reads SASEGT. The CDR3, cysteine through phenylalanine, is 13 amino acids long. The only DNA kept is the CDR3, 39 bases in frame from the first base. V is pared back by 10 bases and J by 5 bases, with 16 bases lying between the germline termini.